This record looks at one T cell receptor (beta chain) sequence and its context. Its target is unknown. This sample was included in a study of cytomegalovirus exposure and HLA in healthy donors. Amplification used 60 Vbeta primers and 13 Jbeta primers. Produced via immunoSEQ multiplex PCR; TCRdb's table is partial and in-frame only. The table has about 170,000 clones, almost 75% seen once; the top ten hold 5.4%. The germline V gene encodes CDR1 SGHDT and CDR2 YYEEEE. The length of the CDR3 is 14 residues. V shed 4 bases and J 6 bases; nucleotides not matched to a gene: 7. Study outcomes and limitations: Later analysis revealed greater clonal expansion in HLA-associated TCR beta chains than in equally common others.

This chain connects TRBV5-6 to TRBJ1-1, with TRBD1 matching over 9 bases. Source material: PBMCs. This clonotype was obtained from a woman between 18 and 30 years old in good health and CMV-seropositive. The CDR3 is CASSPGTGRAEAFF. The DNA of the CDR3 is TGTGCCAGCAGCCCCGGGACAGGGAGAGCTGAAGCTTTCTTT.